Shown below are 5 T cell receptor beta chains from a single sample sequenced in a study of T cell changes during pregnancy in multiple sclerosis. Libraries were prepared by immunoSEQ multiplex PCR; TCRdb keeps only in-frame clonotypes and omits some of them. The sample carries some 14,000 clones, 85% to 90% recorded once. Specimen: CD8+ T cells from peripheral blood mononuclear cells, collected after pregnancy. The origin of the receptors is a female donor in good health, enrolled as a control in a pregnancy study.

The rearrangement joins TRBV27 to TRBJ2-3, with 13 bases identical to TRBD2. Germline CDR1 and CDR2: MNHEY and SMNVEV (reference sequence). J lost 2 bases, V lost 2 bases, and 1 base had no gene match. This CDR3 is 16 amino acids long. The CDR3: CASSLTSGGATDTQYF. Here the CDR3 DNA reads TGTGCCAGCAGTTTAACTAGCGGGGGGGCCACAGATACGCAGTATTTT.

This sequence joins TRBV4-2 and TRBJ2-1, with D tentatively TRBD2 (6 bases). CDR1 and CDR2 from the germline V gene are LGHNA and YNFKEQ. The CDR3 runs 11 residues. Trimming took off 5 bases at V and 12 bases at J, with 11 bases between the two ends. The CDR3, as DNA: TGTGCCAGCAGCGGAGGGTCTAGGCAGTTCTTC. Its translation: CASSGGSRQFF.

This clone has just one count. The chain couples TRBV6-5 to TRBJ1-5; 9 nucleotides line up with TRBD1. Germline values: CDR1 MNHEY, CDR2 SVGAGI. This CDR3 is built from 14 residues. The junction had 6 bases not matched to a gene; V was cut back by 6 bases and J by 6 bases. In DNA form, the CDR3 reads TGTGCCAGCAGCCGGACAGGGGAGAGTCAGCCCCAGCATTTT. Residues: CASSRTGESQPQHF.

This clone occurred once. The rearrangement links TRBV19 to TRBJ2-7, with D unresolved. The length of the CDR3 is 14 residues. Trimming pared 3 bases from V and 2 bases from J, leaving 11 bases between. The V gene's germline CDR1 is LNHDA and CDR2 SQIVND (reference sequence). The CDR3: CASSIGSKTYEQYF. CDR3 bases: TGTGCCAGTAGTATCGGGTCCAAAACCTACGAGCAGTACTTC.

The V call is TRBV28, the J call TRBJ2-7; a weak D match, TRBD1 (6 bases). CDR1 and CDR2 (germline): MDHEN, SYDVKM. This CDR3 spans 13 amino acids. The germline V and J ends were trimmed by 3 bases and 4 bases, with 10 bases remaining between them. The CDR3 reads CASSFHRVYEQYF. As DNA, the CDR3 is TGTGCCAGCAGTTTTCACAGGGTTTACGAGCAGTACTTC.